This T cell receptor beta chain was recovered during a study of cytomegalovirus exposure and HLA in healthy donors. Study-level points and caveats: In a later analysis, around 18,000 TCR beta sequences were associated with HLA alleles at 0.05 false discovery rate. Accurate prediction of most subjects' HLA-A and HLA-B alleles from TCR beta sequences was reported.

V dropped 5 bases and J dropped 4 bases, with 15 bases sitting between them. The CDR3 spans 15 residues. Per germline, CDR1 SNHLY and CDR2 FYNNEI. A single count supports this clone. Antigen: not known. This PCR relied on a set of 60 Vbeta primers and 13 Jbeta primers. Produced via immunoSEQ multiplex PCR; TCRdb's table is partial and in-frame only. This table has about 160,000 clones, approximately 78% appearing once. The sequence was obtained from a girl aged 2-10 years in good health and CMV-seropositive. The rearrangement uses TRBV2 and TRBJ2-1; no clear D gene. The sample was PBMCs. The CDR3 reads CASSIDSPVYNEQFF. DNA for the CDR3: TGTGCCAGCAGTATCGACTCGCCGGTATACAATGAGCAGTTCTTC. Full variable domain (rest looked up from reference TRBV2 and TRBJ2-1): EPEVTQTPSHQVTQMGQEVILRCVPISNHLYFYWYRQILGQKVEFLVSFYNNEISEKSEIFDDQFSVERPDGSNFTLKIRSTKLEDSAMYFCASSIDSPVYNEQFFGPGTRLTVL.